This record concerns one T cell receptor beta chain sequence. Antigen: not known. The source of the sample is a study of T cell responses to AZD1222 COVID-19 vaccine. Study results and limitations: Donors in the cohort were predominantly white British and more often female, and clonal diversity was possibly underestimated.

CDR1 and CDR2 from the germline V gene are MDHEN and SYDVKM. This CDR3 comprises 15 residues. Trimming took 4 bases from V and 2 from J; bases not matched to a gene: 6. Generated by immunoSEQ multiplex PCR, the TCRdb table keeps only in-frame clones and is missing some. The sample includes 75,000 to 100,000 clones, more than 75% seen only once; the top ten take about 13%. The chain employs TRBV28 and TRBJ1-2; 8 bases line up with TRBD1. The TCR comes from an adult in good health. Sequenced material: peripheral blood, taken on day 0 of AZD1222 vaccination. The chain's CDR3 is CASSSRGQANYGYTF. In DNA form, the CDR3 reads TGTGCCAGCAGTTCAAGGGGACAGGCAAACTATGGCTACACCTTC.